This T cell receptor beta chain derives from a study of cytomegalovirus exposure and HLA in healthy donors. Study overall: Early release data held 85 million to 95 million unique TCRs from HLA-typed donors.

Regarding this clone: No antigen is known for it.

Regarding the study as a whole: In a later analysis, TCR beta V- and J-gene trimming showed a link to a missense DCLRE1C variant. Indistinguishable V segments such as TRBV6-2 and TRBV6-3 were excluded. What was likely a sequencing artifact was a cluster of highly shared sequence variants.

The CDR3 contains 15 residues. CDR1 and CDR2 from the germline V gene are SGHNT and YYREEE (reference sequence). The germline V and J ends were trimmed by 0 bases and 2 bases, with 11 bases remaining between them. PCR employed 60 Vbeta and 13 Jbeta primers. The assay was immunoSEQ multiplex PCR, and TCRdb's table has in-frame clones only and misses some. This sample has around 150,000 clones, with around 86% found just once. The genes are TRBV5-4 and TRBJ2-5; perhaps TRBD2 as D (6 bases). This receptor was identified in a man aged 50 or older in good health and CMV-seropositive. Source material: PBMCs. CDR3 sequence (DNA): TGTGCCAGCAGCTTGGGGGTGGCGGGACAAGAGACCCAGTACTTC. It is translated as CASSLGVAGQETQYF.